One and the same sample provided the 5 T cell receptor beta chains below, sequenced in a study of response to subunit inactivated influenza vaccine. TCRdb processed the RT-PCR reads anew with MiXCR; each CDR3 protein has one entry. The sample shows 600,000 to 700,000 distinct CDR3 sequences, roughly 15% of them seen only once. The sample consisted of PBMCs from blood, taken 14 to 15 days before vaccination. The receptors originated from a man aged 45 to 65 who received an inactivated influenza vaccine.

This clonotype has only a few counts. The chain uses TRBV4-2 and TRBJ2-1, with 7 bases identical to TRBD2. CDR3 length: 16 residues. V lost 0 bases, J lost 0 bases, and 2 bases stayed unmatched. Germline CDR1 LGHNA, CDR2 YNFKEQ. The chain's CDR3 is CASSQDVAGSYNEQFF. CDR3 coding DNA: TGTGCCAGCAGCCAAGACGTAGCGGGCTCCTACAATGAGCAGTTCTTC.

The chain links TRBV28 to TRBJ2-7, with 11 positions matching TRBD2. V shed 5 bases and J 4 bases; nucleotides not matched to a gene: 10. Per the germline V gene, CDR1 is MDHEN and CDR2 is SYDVKM. CDR3 size: 16 residues. DNA for the CDR3: TGTGCCAGCAGTCCGAGATCTAGCGGGGGGTTATACGAGCAGTACTTC. This gives the protein CASSPRSSGGLYEQYF. The whole variable domain, remainder taken from reference TRBV28 and TRBJ2-7, is DVKVTQSSRYLVKRTGEKVFLECVQDMDHENMFWYRQDPGLGLRLIYFSYDVKMKEKGDIPEGYSVSREKKERFSLILESASTNQTSMYLCASSPRSSGGLYEQYFGPGTRLTVT.

This clonotype came up a few times. CDR3 nucleotide sequence: TGCAGTGCTCAAGGGGGCGTTCAGCCCCAGCATTTT. It yields the protein CSAQGGVQPQHF. The rearrangement uses TRBV20-1 and TRBJ1-5; 7 positions match TRBD1. The trim removed 5 bases at V and 6 bases at J, leaving 4 bases unmatched. Germline lookup yields CDR1 DFQATT and CDR2 SNEGSKA (reference sequence). The CDR3 has 12 residues.

This clonotype has only a few counts. The chain recombines TRBV7-9 with TRBJ2-1, with 10 bases lining up with TRBD2. The CDR3 is made up of 16 amino acids. Trimming removed 4 bases from V and 4 bases from J; junction bases left unmatched: 7. Germline V gives CDR1 SEHNR, CDR2 FQNEAQ (reference sequence). DNA for the CDR3: TGTGCCAGCAGCTCAGGAGCGGGGGGGATTTACAATGAGCAGTTCTTC. This gives the protein CASSSGAGGIYNEQFF.

This clonotype was seen more than once but under ten times. V is TRBV5-1 and J is TRBJ2-2; a possible D gene is TRBD1 (6 bases). Germline lookup yields CDR1 SGHRS and CDR2 YFSETQ. This CDR3 comprises 14 residues. V was cut by 7 bases and J by 1 base, with 11 bases left in between. The CDR3 loop is CASRGQKNTGELFF. The CDR3 DNA sequence: TGCGCCAGCCGTGGACAGAAGAACACCGGGGAGCTGTTTTTT.